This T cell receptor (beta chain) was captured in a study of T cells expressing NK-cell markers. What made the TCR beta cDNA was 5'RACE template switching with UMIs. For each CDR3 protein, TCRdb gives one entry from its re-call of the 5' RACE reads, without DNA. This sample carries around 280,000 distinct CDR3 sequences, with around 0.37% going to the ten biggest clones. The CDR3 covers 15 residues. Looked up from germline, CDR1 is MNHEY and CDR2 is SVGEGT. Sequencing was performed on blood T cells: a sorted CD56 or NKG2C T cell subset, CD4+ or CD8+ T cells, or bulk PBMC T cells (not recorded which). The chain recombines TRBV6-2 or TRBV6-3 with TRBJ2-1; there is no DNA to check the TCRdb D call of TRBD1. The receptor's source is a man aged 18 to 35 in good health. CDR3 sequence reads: CASRETGQGYNEQFF.